The 3 T cell receptor beta chains listed next were all sequenced from one sample in a study of blood T cells in healthy people across ages. A second PCR of roughly 7 to 11 cycles used a sample-barcoded 5' primer and a J-beta primer mix. TCRdb recomputed calls from the 5' RACE reads with MiXCR, one row per CDR3 protein. The table has fewer than 900,000 distinct CDR3 sequences, 43% seen once. The source material was blood. Every receptor here comes from an older woman in good health.

The chain joins TRBV7-9 to TRBJ2-5, with 12 bases identical to TRBD2. V trimming: 1 base; J trimming: 4 bases; junction bases outside the gene matches: 10. CDR3 size: 18 residues. CDR1 SEHNR and CDR2 FQNEAQ come from the germline V gene (reference sequence). The CDR3 is CASSLVTTSGRKGETQYF. The DNA for the CDR3 is TGTGCCAGCAGCTTAGTCACTACTAGCGGGAGGAAGGGAGAGACCCAGTACTTC.

J is TRBJ2-3 and V is TRBV28; TRBD1 might be the D (5 bases). The CDR3 is 13 amino acids. CDR1 and CDR2 from the germline V gene are MDHEN and SYDVKM. Trimming cost V 6 bases and J 4 bases, with 11 bases left between them. For the CDR3, the DNA is TGTGCCAGCAGGAAAACAGGCTCAGATACGCAGTATTTT. It encodes CASRKTGSDTQYF.

J is TRBJ2-3 and V is TRBV5-1; weak D call: TRBD1 (6 bases). CDR1 SGHRS and CDR2 YFSETQ come from the germline V gene. The length of the CDR3 is 12 residues. V was cut by 5 bases and J by 5 bases, with 9 bases left in between. CDR3 protein: CASRADRDTQYF. The CDR3 region has the DNA TGCGCCAGCAGAGCGGACAGAGATACGCAGTATTTT.